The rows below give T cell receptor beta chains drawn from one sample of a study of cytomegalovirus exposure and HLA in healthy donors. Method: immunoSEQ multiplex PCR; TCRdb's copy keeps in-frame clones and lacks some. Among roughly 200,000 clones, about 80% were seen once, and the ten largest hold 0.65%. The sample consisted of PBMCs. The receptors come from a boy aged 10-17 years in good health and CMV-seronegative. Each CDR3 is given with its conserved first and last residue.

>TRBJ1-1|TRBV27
CASSYPGQEAFF
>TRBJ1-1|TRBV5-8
CASRFYIQREAFF
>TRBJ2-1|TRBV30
CAFSVGPLMDEQFF
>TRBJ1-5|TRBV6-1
CASEWGQGQPQHF
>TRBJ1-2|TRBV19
CASSRTADRGYGYTF
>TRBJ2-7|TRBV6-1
CASSDRAGGPYEQYF
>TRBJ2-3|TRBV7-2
CASSLGRSSGRADTQYF
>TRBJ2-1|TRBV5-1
CASRRDSLGHEQFF
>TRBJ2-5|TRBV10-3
CAIRKTSGRIETQYF
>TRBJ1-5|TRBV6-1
CASSDAGVNEQPQHF
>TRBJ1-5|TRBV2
CASTLLGGQPQHF
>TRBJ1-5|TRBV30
CAWSDRFVGHQPQHF
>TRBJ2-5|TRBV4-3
CASSKTGEPRETQYF
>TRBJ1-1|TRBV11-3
CASSLGRGASTEAFF
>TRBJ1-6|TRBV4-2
CASSQTRITGPNSPLHF
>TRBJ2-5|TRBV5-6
CASSFLRLGGGGETQYF
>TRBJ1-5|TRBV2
CASSRYGQGVNQPQHF
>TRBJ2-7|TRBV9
CASSVDEGAAYEQYF
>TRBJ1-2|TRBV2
CASSLGQGGYGYTF
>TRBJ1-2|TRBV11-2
CASSLGGLGGSYGYTF
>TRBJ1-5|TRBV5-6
CASSLGLAGIQPQHF
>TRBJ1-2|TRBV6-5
CASSYGRGQNGYTF
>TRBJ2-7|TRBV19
CASSMGTSGRAEQYF
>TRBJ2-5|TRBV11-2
CASSLGLAGVAQYF
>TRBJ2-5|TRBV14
CASSGTGGQETQYF
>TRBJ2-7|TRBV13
CASSLDGRYEQYF
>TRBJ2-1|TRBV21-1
CASSKGPGGSYNEQFF
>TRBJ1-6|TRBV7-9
CASSMDSHNNSPLHF
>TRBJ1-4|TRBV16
CASNRVREKLFF
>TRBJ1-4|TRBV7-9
CASSSRTGDNEKLFF
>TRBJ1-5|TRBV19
CASTHRNNQPQHF
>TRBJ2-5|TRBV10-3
CAISEEGRGETQYF
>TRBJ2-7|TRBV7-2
CASSFDGRAVDEQYF
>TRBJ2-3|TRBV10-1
CASSESRDRTTDTQYF
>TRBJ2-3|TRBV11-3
CASSLDGGRENTQYF
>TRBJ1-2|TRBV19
CASSILVQGIENGYTF
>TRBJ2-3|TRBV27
CASSLRRGGTDTQYF
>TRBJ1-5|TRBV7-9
CASSLGGAGSWDQPQHF
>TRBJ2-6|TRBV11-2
CASSLTGNSGANVLTF
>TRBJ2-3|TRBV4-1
CASSRGLVPADTQYF
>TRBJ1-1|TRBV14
CASSLAEARGWGNTEAFF
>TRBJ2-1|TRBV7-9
CASSLGGGRALNEQFF
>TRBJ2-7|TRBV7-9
CASSDRDRQLEQYF
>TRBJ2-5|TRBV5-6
CASSLRREGEETQYF
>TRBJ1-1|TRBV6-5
CASSGTGGSEAFF
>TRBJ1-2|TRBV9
CASSVGQGGYGYTF
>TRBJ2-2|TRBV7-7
CASTEDRNTGELFF
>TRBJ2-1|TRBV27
CASSAEREFDTEQFF
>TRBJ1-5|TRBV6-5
CASSYSALGQAHF
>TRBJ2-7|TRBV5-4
CASSLLNEQYF
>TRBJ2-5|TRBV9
CASSRSGSPQETQYF
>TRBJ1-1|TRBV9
CASSGPGQTNTEAFF
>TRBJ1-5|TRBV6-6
CASIRQGDQPQHF
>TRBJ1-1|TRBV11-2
CASSFYGQEAFF
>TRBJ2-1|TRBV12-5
CASGLSQGSDSGTNEQFF